There are a few counts of the clone carrying this T cell receptor beta chain. As yet, its antigen is unknown. It was with a sample-barcoded 5' primer and a J-beta primer mix that a second PCR of roughly 7 to 12 cycles was run. TCRdb analysed the 5' RACE reads with MiXCR anew, one entry per CDR3 protein. This table holds some 1.6 million distinct CDR3 sequences, around 36% found once. This sample stems from a study of blood T cells in healthy people across ages. Study conclusions and caveats: Diversity of TCR beta per million T cells declined in a roughly linear way with age.

The study isolated at least 6.5 million PBMCs from each sample. From germline, CDR1 is DFQATT and CDR2 SNEGSKA (reference sequence). The trim removed 6 bases at V and 2 bases at J, leaving 8 bases unmatched. CDR3 length equals 15 residues. Sequencing input: blood. The sequence was obtained from a woman in her twenties or thirties in good health. The genes are TRBV20-1 and TRBJ2-3, with 10 bases aligning to TRBD1. The CDR3 coding sequence is TGCAGTGCCCGAGGTGGACAGGGGGTCACAGATACGCAGTATTTT. Translation gives CSARGGQGVTDTQYF.